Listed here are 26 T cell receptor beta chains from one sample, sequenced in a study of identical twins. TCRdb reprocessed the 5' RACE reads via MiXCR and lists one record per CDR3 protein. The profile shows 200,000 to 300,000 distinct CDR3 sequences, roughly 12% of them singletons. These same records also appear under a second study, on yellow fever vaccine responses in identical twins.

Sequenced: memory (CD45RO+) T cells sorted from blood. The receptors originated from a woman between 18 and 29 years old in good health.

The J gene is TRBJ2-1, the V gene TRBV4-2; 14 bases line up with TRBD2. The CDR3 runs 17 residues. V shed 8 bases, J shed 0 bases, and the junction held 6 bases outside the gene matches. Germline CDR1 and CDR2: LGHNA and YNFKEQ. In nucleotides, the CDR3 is TGTGCCAGCGGCCGGACTAGCGGGGGGCGCTCCTACAATGAGCAGTTCTTC. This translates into CASGRTSGGRSYNEQFF.

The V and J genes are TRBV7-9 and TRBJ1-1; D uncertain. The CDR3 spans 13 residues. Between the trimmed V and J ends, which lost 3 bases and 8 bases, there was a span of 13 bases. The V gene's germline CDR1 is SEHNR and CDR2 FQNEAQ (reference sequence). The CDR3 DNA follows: TGTGCCAGCAGCTTGATGGGTGCCGGGGAAGCTTTCTTT. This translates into CASSLMGAGEAFF.

The CDR3 loop is CASTRGFNEQYF. The CDR3 coding sequence is TGTGCCAGCACCAGGGGATTTAACGAGCAGTACTTC. The chain carries TRBV12-3 or TRBV12-4 and TRBJ2-7, with D possibly TRBD1 on 6 matching bases. This CDR3 contains 12 residues. Trimming left V 7 bases short and J 5 bases short, with 12 bases between.

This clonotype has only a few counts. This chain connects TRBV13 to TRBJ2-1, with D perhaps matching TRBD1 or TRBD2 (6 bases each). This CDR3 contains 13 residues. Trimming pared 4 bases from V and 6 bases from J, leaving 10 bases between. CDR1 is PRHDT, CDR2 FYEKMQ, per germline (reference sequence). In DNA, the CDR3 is TGTGCCAGCAGCTGGCGGGACACCAATGAGCAGTTCTTC. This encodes CASSWRDTNEQFF.

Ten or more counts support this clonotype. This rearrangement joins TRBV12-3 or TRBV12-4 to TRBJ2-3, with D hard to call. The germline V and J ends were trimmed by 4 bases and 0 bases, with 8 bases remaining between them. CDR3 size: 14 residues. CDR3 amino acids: CASSSGRSTDTQYF. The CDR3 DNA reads TGTGCCAGCAGTTCCGGCCGGAGCACAGATACGCAGTATTTT.

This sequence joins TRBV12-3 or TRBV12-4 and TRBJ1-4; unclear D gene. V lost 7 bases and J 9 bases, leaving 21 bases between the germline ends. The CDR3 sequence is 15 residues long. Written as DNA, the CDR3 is TGTGCCAGCACCCAAGGCGACCTCTTAGGGAAAAAACTGTTTTTT. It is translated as CASTQGDLLGKKLFF.

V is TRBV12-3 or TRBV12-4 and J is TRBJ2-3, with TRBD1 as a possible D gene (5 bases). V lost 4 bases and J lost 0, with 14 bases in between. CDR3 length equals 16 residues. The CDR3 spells CASSYDSVASTDTQYF. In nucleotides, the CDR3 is TGTGCCAGCAGTTACGACAGTGTTGCTAGCACAGATACGCAGTATTTT.

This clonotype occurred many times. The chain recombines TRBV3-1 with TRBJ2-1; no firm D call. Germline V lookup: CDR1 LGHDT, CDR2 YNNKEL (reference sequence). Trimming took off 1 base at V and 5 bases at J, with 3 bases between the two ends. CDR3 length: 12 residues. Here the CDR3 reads CASSQADNEQFF. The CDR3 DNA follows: TGTGCCAGCAGCCAAGCAGACAATGAGCAGTTCTTC.

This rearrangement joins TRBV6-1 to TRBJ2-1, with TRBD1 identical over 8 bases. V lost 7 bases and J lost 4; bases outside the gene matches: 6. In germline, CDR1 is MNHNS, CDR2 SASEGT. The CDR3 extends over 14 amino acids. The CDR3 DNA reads TGTGCCAGCAAACAGGGGGACGCTTACAATGAGCAGTTCTTC. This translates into CASKQGDAYNEQFF.

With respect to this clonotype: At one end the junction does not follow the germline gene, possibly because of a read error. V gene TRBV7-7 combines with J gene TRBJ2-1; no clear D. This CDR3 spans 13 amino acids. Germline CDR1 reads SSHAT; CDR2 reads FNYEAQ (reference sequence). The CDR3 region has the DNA TGTGCTAGCAGCTCCTCCCCGGGCGATGAGCAGTTCTTC. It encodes CASSSSPGDEQFF.

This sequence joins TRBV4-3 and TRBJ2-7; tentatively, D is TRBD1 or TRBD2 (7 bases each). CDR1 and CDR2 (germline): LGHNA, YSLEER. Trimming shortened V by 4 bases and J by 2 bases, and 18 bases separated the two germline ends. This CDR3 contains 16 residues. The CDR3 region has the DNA TGCGCCAGCAGCCCAGGGGGGGGCAAGGGTACCTACGAGCAGTACTTC. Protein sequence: CASSPGGGKGTYEQYF.

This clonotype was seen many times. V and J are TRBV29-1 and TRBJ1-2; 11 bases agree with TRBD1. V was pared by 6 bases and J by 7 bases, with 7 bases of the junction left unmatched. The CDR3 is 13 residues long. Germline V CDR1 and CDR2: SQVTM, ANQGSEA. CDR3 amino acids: CSVLGQGALGYTF. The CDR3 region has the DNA TGCAGCGTCCTCGGACAGGGGGCTCTTGGCTACACCTTC.

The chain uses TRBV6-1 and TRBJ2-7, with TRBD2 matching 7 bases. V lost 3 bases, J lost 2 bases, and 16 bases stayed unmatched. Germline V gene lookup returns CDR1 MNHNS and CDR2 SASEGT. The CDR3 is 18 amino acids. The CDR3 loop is CASSERFSGGRKTYEQYF. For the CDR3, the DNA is TGTGCCAGCAGTGAGCGGTTTTCGGGCGGGAGAAAAACCTACGAGCAGTACTTC.

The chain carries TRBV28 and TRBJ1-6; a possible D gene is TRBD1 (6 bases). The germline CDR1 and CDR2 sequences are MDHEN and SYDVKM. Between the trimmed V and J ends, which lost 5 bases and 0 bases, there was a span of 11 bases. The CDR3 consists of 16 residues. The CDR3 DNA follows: TGTGCCAGCAGTGCTCTCAGGGGCTCCTATAATTCACCCCTCCACTTT. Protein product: CASSALRGSYNSPLHF.

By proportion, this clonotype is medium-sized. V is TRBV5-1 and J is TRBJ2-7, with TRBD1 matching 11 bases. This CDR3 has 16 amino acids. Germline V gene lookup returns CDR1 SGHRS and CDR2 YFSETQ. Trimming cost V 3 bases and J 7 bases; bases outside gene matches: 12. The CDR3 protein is CASSSPGQGARKEQYF. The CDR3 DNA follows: TGCGCCAGCAGCTCCCCAGGACAGGGGGCGCGGAAAGAGCAGTACTTC.

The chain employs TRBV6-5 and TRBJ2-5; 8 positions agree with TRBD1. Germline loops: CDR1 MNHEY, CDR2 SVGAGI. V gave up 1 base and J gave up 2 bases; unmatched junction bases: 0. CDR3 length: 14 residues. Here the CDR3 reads CASSYYRGQETQYF. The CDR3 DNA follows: TGTGCCAGCAGTTACTACAGGGGGCAAGAGACCCAGTACTTC.

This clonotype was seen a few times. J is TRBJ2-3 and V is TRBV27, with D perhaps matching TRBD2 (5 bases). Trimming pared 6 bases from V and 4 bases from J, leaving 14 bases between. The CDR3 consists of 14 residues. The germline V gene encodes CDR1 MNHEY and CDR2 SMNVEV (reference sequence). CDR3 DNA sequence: TGTGCCAGCAGCCTCCGGACTTTCGCAGATACGCAGTATTTT. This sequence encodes CASSLRTFADTQYF.

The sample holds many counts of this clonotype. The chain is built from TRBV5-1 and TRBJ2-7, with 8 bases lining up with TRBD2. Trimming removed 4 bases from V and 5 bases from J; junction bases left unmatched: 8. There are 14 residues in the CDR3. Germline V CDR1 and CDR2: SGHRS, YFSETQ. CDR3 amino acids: CASSIGAGADEQYF. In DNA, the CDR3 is TGCGCCAGCAGCATCGGAGCGGGGGCAGACGAGCAGTACTTC.

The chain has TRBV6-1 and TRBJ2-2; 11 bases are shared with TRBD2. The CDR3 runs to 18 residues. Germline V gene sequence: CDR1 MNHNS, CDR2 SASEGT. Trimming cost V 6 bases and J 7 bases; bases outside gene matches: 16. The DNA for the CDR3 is TGTGCCAGCAGACCGGGGGGAATAACTAGCGGGAGTGTCGGGGAGCTGTTTTTT. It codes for CASRPGGITSGSVGELFF.

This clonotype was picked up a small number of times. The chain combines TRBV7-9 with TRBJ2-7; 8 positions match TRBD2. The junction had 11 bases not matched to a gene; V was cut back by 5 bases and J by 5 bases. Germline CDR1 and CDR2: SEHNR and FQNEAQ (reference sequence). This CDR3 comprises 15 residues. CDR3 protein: CASSPTGTSLDEQYF. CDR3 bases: TGTGCCAGCAGCCCAACCGGGACTAGTCTTGACGAGCAGTACTTC.

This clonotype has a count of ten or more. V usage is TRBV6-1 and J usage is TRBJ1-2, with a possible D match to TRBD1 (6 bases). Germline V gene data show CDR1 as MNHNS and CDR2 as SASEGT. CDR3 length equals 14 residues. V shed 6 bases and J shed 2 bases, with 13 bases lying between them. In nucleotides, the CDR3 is TGTGCCAGCAGCCCTCCTGGACAGAACTATGGCTACACCTTC. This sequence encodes CASSPPGQNYGYTF.

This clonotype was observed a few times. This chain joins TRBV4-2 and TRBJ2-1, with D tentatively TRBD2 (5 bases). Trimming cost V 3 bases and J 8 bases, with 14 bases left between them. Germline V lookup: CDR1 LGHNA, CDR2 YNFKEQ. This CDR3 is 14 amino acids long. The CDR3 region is CASSQMGSSDEQFF. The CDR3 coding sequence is TGTGCCAGCAGCCAGATGGGTAGTAGCGATGAGCAGTTCTTC.

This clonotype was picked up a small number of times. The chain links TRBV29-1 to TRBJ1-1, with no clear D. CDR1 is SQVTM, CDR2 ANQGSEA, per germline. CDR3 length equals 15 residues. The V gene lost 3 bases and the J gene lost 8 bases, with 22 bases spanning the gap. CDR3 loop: CSVDAGRTSTPEAFF. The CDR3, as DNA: TGCAGCGTTGACGCAGGCCGAACATCTACCCCGGAAGCTTTCTTT.

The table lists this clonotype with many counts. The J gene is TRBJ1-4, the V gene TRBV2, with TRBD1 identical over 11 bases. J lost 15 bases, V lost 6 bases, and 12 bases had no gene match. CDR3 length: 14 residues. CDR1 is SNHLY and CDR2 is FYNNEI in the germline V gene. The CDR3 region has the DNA TGTGCCAGCAGAGCCGGGACAGGGGGGTTGTCGTTGTTTTTT. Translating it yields CASRAGTGGLSLFF.

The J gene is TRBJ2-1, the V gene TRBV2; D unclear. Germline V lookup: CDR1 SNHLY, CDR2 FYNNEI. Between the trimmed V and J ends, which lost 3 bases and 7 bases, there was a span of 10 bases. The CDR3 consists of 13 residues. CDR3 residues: CASSDKQWNEQFF. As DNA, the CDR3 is TGTGCCAGCAGTGACAAACAGTGGAATGAGCAGTTCTTC. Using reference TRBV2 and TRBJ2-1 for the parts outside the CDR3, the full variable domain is EPEVTQTPSHQVTQMGQEVILRCVPISNHLYFYWYRQILGQKVEFLVSFYNNEISEKSEIFDDQFSVERPDGSNFTLKIRSTKLEDSAMYFCASSDKQWNEQFFGPGTRLTVL.

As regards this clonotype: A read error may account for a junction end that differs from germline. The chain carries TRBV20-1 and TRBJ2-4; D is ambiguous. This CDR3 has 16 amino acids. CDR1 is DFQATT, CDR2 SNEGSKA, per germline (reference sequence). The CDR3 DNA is TGCTGTGCTAGAGATCTCGTCAGACTAGCCAAAAACATTCAGTACTTC. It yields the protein CCARDLVRLAKNIQYF.